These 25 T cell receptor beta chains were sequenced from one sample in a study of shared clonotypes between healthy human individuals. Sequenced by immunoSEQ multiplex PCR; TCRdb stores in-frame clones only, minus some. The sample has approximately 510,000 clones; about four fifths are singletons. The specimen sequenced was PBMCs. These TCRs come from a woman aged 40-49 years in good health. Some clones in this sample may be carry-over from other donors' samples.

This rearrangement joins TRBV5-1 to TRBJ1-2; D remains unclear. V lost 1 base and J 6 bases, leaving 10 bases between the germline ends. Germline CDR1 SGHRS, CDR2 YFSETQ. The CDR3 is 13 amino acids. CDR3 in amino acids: CASSLWDENGYTF. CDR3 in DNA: TGCGCCAGCAGCTTGTGGGATGAGAATGGCTACACCTTC.

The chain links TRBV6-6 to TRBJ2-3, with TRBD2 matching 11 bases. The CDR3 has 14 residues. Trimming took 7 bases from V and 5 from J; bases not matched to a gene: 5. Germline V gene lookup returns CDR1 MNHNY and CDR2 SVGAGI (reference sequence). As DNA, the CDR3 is TGTGCCAGCAACGTAGCGGGAGGGCTAGATACGCAGTATTTT. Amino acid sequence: CASNVAGGLDTQYF.

The CDR3 bases are TGTGCCAGTAGTATCCGGACGGTCTCCGATGGCTACACCTTC. Its translation is CASSIRTVSDGYTF. The rearrangement links TRBV19 to TRBJ1-2, with unresolved D. Trimming shortened V by 3 bases and J by 6 bases, and 14 bases separated the two germline ends. Per the germline V gene, CDR1 is LNHDA and CDR2 is SQIVND (reference sequence). CDR3 length: 14 residues.

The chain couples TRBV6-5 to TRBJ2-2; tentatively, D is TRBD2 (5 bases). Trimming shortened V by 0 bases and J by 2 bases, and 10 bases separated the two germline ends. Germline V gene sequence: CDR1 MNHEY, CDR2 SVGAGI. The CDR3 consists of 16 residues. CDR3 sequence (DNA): TGTGCCAGCAGTTACTCGACCGGGAAAAACACCGGGGAGCTGTTTTTT. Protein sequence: CASSYSTGKNTGELFF.

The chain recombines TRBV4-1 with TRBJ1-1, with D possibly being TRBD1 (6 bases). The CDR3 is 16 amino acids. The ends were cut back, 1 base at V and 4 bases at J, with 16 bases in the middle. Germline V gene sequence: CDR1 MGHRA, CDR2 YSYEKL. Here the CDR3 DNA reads TGCGCCAGCAGCCAAGGGGGGCTGAGGGGAGGCACTGAAGCTTTCTTT. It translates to CASSQGGLRGGTEAFF.

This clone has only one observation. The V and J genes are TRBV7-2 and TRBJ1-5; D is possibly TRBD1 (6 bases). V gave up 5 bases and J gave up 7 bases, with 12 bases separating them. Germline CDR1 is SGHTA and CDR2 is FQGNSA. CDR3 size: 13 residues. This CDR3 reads CASSPRGGQPQHF. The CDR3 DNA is TGTGCCAGCAGCCCGAGGGGGGGGCAGCCCCAGCATTTT.

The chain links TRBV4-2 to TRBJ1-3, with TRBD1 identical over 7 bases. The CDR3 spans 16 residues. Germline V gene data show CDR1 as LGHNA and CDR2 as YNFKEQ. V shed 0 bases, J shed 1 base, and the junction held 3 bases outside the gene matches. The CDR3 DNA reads TGTGCCAGCAGCCAAGATACAGGGGATTCTGGAAACACCATATATTTT. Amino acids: CASSQDTGDSGNTIYF.

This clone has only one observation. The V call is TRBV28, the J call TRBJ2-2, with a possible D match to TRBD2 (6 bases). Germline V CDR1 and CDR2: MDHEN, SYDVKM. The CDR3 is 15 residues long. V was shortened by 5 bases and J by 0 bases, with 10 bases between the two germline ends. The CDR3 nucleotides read TGTGCCAGCAGTAGCATAGCGGCGAACACCGGGGAGCTGTTTTTT. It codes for CASSSIAANTGELFF.

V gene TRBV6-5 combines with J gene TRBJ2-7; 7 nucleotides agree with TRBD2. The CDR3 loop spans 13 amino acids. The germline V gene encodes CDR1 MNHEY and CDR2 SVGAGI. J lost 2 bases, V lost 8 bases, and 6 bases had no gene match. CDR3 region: CASHSGYPYEQYF. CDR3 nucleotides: TGTGCCAGCCATAGCGGGTATCCCTACGAGCAGTACTTC.

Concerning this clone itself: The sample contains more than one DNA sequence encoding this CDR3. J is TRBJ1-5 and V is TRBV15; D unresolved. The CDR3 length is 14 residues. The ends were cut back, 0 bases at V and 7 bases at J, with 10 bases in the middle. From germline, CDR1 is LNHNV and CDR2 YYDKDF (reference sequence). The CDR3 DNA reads TGTGCCACCAGCAGAGACCGCCTTGGACAGCCCCAGCATTTT. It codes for CATSRDRLGQPQHF.

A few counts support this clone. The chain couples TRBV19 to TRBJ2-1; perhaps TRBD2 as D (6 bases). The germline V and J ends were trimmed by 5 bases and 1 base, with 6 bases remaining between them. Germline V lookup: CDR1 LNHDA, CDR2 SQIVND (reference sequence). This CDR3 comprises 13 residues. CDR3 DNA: TGTGCCAGTAGTGGGGGGTCCTACAATGAGCAGTTCTTC. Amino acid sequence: CASSGGSYNEQFF.

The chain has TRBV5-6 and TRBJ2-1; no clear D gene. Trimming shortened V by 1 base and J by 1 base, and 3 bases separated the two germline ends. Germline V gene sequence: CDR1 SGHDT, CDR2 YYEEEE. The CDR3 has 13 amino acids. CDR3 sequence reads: CASSLKSYNEQFF. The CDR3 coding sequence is TGTGCCAGCAGCTTGAAATCCTACAATGAGCAGTTCTTC.

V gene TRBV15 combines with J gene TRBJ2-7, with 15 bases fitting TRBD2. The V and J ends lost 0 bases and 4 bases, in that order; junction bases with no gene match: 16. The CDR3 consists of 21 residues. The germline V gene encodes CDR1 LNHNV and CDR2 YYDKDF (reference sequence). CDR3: CATSRDADWTSGRATIYEQYF. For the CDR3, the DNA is TGTGCCACCAGCAGAGATGCGGACTGGACTAGCGGGAGGGCCACTATTTACGAGCAGTACTTC.

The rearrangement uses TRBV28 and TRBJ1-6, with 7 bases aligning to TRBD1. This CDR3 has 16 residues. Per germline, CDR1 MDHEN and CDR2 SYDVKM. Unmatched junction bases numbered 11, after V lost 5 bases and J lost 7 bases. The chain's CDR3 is CASSQQTGTENSPLHF. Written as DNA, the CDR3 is TGTGCCAGCAGTCAGCAAACCGGGACAGAGAATTCACCCCTCCACTTT.

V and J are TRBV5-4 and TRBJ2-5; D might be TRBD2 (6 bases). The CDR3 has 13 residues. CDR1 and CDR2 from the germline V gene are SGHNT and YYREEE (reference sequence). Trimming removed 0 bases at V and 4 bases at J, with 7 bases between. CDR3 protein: CASSLGSGETQYF. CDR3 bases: TGTGCCAGCAGCTTGGGTAGCGGAGAGACCCAGTACTTC.

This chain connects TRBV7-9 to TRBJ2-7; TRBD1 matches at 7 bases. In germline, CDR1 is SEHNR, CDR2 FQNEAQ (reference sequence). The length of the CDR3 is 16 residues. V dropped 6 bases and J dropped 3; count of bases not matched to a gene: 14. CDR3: CASRPVPGTAHYEQYF. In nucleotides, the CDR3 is TGTGCCAGCAGACCAGTTCCGGGGACAGCACACTACGAGCAGTACTTC. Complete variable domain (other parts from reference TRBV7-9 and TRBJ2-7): DTGVSQNPRHKITKRGQNVTFRCDPISEHNRLYWYRQTLGQGPEFLTYFQNEAQLEKSRLLSDRFSAERPKGSFSTLEIQRTEQGDSAMYLCASRPVPGTAHYEQYFGPGTRLTVT.

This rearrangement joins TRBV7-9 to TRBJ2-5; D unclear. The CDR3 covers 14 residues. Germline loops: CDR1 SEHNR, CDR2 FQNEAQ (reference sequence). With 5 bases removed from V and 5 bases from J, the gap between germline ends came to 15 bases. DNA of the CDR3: TGTGCCAGCAGCCGTGTTAGGGATGGGGAGACCCAGTACTTC. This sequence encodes CASSRVRDGETQYF.

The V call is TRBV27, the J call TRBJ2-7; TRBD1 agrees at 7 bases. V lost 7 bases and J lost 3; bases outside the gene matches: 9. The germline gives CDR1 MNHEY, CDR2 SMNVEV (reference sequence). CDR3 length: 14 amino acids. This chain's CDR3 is CASTRFGQDYEQYF. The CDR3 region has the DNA TGTGCCAGCACCCGGTTTGGACAGGACTACGAGCAGTACTTC.

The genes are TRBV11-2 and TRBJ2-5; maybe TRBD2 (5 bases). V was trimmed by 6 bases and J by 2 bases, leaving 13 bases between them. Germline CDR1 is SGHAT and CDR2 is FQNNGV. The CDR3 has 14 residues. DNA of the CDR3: TGTGCCAGCAGTTCAGGAGCGGTACAAGAGACCCAGTACTTC. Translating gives CASSSGAVQETQYF.

The CDR3 sequence: CAWRGTGAYEQYF. The CDR3 nucleotides read TGTGCCTGGAGGGGGACAGGGGCTTACGAGCAGTACTTC. The rearrangement joins TRBV30 to TRBJ2-7; 10 nucleotides align to TRBD1. Unmatched junction bases numbered 3, after V lost 3 bases and J lost 4 bases. Per the germline V gene, CDR1 is GTSNPN and CDR2 is SVGIG (reference sequence). The CDR3 sequence is 13 residues long.

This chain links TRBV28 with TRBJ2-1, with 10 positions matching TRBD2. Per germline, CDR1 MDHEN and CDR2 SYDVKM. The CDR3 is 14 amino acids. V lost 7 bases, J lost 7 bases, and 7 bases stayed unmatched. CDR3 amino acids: CASTSSGSWNEQFF. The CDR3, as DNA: TGTGCCAGCACTTCTAGCGGGAGTTGGAATGAGCAGTTCTTC.

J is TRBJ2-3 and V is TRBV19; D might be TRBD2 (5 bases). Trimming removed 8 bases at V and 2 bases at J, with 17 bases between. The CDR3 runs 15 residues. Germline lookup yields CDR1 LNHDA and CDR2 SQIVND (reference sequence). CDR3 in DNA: TGTGCCAGTTCTCGGGCGGACGGACTCACAGATACGCAGTATTTT. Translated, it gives CASSRADGLTDTQYF.

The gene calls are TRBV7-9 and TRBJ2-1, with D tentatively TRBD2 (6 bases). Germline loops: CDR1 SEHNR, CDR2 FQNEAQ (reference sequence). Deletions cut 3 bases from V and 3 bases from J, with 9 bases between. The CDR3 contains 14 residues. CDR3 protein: CASSFVGGYNEQFF. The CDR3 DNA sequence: TGTGCCAGCAGCTTTGTCGGGGGCTACAATGAGCAGTTCTTC.

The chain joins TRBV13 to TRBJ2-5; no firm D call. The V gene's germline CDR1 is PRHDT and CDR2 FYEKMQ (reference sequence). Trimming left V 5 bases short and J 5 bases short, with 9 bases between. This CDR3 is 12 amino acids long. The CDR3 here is CASSRSGETQYF. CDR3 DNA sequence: TGTGCCAGCAGCCGCAGTGGGGAGACCCAGTACTTC.

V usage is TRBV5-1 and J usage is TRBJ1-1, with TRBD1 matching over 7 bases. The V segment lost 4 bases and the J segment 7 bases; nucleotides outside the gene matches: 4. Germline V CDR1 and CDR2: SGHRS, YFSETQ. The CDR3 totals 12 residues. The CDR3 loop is CASSMTGFEAFF. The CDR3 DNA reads TGCGCCAGCAGCATGACAGGGTTTGAAGCTTTCTTT.